The 27 T cell receptor beta chains below were found in one sample sequenced in a study of blood T cell repertoires in COVID-19 (dated by TCRdb to the early 2020s). The method behind the library was the immunoSEQ multiplex PCR assay. Imported from immuneACCESS, the table was reduced by TCRdb to in-frame sequences with V and J called. These copies leave out some clones; in studies compared against another copy, an unresolved V gene accounts for under half, and the cause of the remainder is not known. In this sample the table shows under 200,000 clones, around 80% of which occur a single time. The ten largest clones add up to under 15% of the sample. Specimen: peripheral blood. All receptors come from a man aged 30-40 years with active or convalescent COVID-19.

The chain joins TRBV12-5 to TRBJ2-5, with 8 bases fitting TRBD2. This CDR3 has 16 amino acids. Germline V lookup: CDR1 LGHNT, CDR2 FRNRAP. With 7 bases clipped from V and 5 bases from J, the junction kept 15 bases outside the gene matches. In nucleotides, the CDR3 is TGTGCTAGTGCCCCCGGGAGGGCACCTACCCACGAGACCCAGTACTTC. Residues: CASAPGRAPTHETQYF.

The chain has TRBV2 and TRBJ1-2; D gene ambiguous. V lost 11 bases and J lost 0, with 13 bases in between. The CDR3 spans 13 residues. Germline V lookup: CDR1 SNHLY, CDR2 FYNNEI. The CDR3 bases are TGTGCCGGCGGACGGGAACCTAACTATGGCTACACCTTC. Protein: CAGGREPNYGYTF. Combining the CDR3 with reference TRBV2 and TRBJ1-2 gives the whole variable domain EPEVTQTPSHQVTQMGQEVILRCVPISNHLYFYWYRQILGQKVEFLVSFYNNEISEKSEIFDDQFSVERPDGSNFTLKIRSTKLEDSAMYFCAGGREPNYGYTFGSGTRLTVV.

This chain joins TRBV6-5 and TRBJ2-4; TRBD1 is a possible D gene (6 bases). The ends were cut back, 0 bases at V and 9 bases at J, with 15 bases in the middle. Germline V gene data show CDR1 as MNHEY and CDR2 as SVGAGI. The CDR3 is 15 residues long. This chain's CDR3 is CASSYSPRGYGIQYF. The CDR3 coding sequence is TGTGCCAGCAGTTACTCACCCAGGGGTTACGGCATTCAGTACTTC.

The chain has TRBV18 and TRBJ2-7; weak D call: TRBD1 (6 bases). Germline V gene lookup returns CDR1 KGHSH and CDR2 LQKENI. Trimming cost V 2 bases and J 2 bases, with 19 bases left between them. CDR3 length: 17 residues. CDR3 nucleotide sequence: TGTGCCAGCTCACCAGGTCTTTCGCAGGGGCTACCCTACGAGCAGTACGTC. Translation: CASSPGLSQGLPYEQYV.

V usage is TRBV29-1 and J usage is TRBJ1-1; 7 bases align to TRBD1. The CDR3 totals 14 residues. The trim removed 4 bases at V and 0 bases at J, leaving 5 bases unmatched. Germline-derived CDR1 and CDR2 are SQVTM and ANQGSEA. In nucleotides, the CDR3 is TGCAGCGTTGGGGCAGGGGGAATGAACACTGAAGCTTTCTTT. It is translated as CSVGAGGMNTEAFF.

The gene calls are TRBV29-1 and TRBJ1-5, with 7 bases fitting TRBD1. Losses at the gene ends were 0 bases for V and 4 bases for J; bases not matched to a gene: 0. The CDR3 length is 13 residues. CDR1 is SQVTM, CDR2 ANQGSEA, per germline. This CDR3 is CSVEEDRNQPQHF. The CDR3 region has the DNA TGCAGCGTTGAAGAGGACAGGAATCAGCCCCAGCATTTT.

The rearrangement uses TRBV9 and TRBJ1-3, with D perhaps matching TRBD1 (6 bases). Trimming left V 0 bases short and J 4 bases short, with 14 bases between. From germline, CDR1 is SGDLS and CDR2 YYNGEE. The CDR3 consists of 16 residues. The CDR3 protein is CASSVDDRRTGNTIYF. The CDR3 DNA is TGTGCCAGCAGCGTAGACGACAGGCGGACCGGAAACACCATATATTTT.

This chain links TRBV27 with TRBJ2-1, with 10 bases fitting TRBD2. CDR1 and CDR2 from the germline V gene are MNHEY and SMNVEV (reference sequence). The CDR3 length is 15 residues. The V gene end was trimmed by 5 bases and the J gene end by 8 bases; junction bases not matched to a gene: 9. CDR3 protein: CASSLASGRWDEQFF. CDR3 bases: TGTGCCAGCAGTCTAGCTAGCGGGAGATGGGATGAGCAGTTCTTC.

The V call is TRBV27, the J call TRBJ1-2; 7 bases fit TRBD1. The CDR3 has 14 amino acids. J lost 3 bases, V lost 6 bases, and 7 bases had no gene match. In germline, CDR1 is MNHEY, CDR2 SMNVEV (reference sequence). CDR3 loop: CASRRGQEYYGYTF. The CDR3 bases are TGTGCCAGCAGAAGGGGGCAAGAATACTATGGCTACACCTTC.

The chain links TRBV7-9 to TRBJ2-1; D might be TRBD2 (7 bases). The CDR3 contains 16 residues. Deletions cut 3 bases from V and 3 bases from J, with 15 bases between. The germline V gene encodes CDR1 SEHNR and CDR2 FQNEAQ (reference sequence). CDR3 bases: TGTGCCAGCAGCTTTACGAGCGGGACACTCTACAATGAGCAGTTCTTC. The encoded protein is CASSFTSGTLYNEQFF.

This chain uses TRBV28 with TRBJ1-3; perhaps TRBD1 as D (5 bases). This CDR3 is 14 amino acids long. V was clipped by 4 bases and J by 1 base, with 8 bases between them. Germline CDR1 and CDR2: MDHEN and SYDVKM. Here the CDR3 DNA reads TGTGCCAGCAGTTCCGCAGGGTCTGGAAACACCATATATTTT. Translating gives CASSSAGSGNTIYF.

This rearrangement joins TRBV6-2 or TRBV6-3 to TRBJ2-1, with TRBD2 matching over 9 bases. The CDR3 covers 16 residues. Germline V gives CDR1 MNHEY, CDR2 SVGEGT. Germline trimming cut 1 base from V and 2 bases from J; bases unmatched to any gene: 3. The CDR3 bases are TGTGCCAGCAGTTACTTCGGACTAGCGCCCTACAATGAGCAGTTCTTC. It encodes CASSYFGLAPYNEQFF.

The V gene is TRBV19, the J gene TRBJ1-5; 11 bases line up with TRBD1. Germline CDR1 LNHDA, CDR2 SQIVND (reference sequence). CDR3 length equals 15 residues. V trimming: 7 bases; J trimming: 0 bases; junction bases outside the gene matches: 2. CDR3 loop: CASMGTGGSNQPQHF. In DNA, the CDR3 is TGTGCCAGTATGGGGACAGGGGGTAGCAATCAGCCCCAGCATTTT. Full variable domain (remainder filled in from reference TRBV19 and TRBJ1-5): DGGITQSPKYLFRKEGQNVTLSCEQNLNHDAMYWYRQDPGQGLRLIYYSQIVNDFQKGDIAEGYSVSREKKESFPLTVTSAQKNPTAFYLCASMGTGGSNQPQHFGDGTRLSIL.

This clone was observed a single time. V and J are TRBV5-1 and TRBJ2-3; 16 bases agree with TRBD2. Germline CDR1 and CDR2: SGHRS and YFSETQ. This CDR3 has 16 amino acids. The V gene end was trimmed by 4 bases and the J gene end by 6 bases; junction bases not matched to a gene: 5. CDR3 loop: CASSKGTSGGADTQYF. Here the CDR3 DNA reads TGCGCCAGCAGCAAGGGGACTAGCGGGGGGGCGGATACGCAGTATTTT.

This chain connects TRBV5-6 to TRBJ1-1; D gene unclear. Trimming removed 7 bases at V and 4 bases at J, with 14 bases between. Germline V gene data show CDR1 as SGHDT and CDR2 as YYEEEE. This CDR3 region has 13 residues. The CDR3 DNA sequence: TGTGCCAGCCGGGGAGGTAAGGGCACTGAAGCTTTCTTT. Its translation: CASRGGKGTEAFF.

This clone was detected only once. The chain is built from TRBV5-1 and TRBJ1-5; D might be TRBD1 (6 bases). This CDR3 spans 13 amino acids. CDR1 and CDR2 from the germline V gene are SGHRS and YFSETQ. Trimming pared 4 bases from V and 5 bases from J, leaving 10 bases between. This chain's CDR3 is CASSPDSDQPQHF. The CDR3 nucleotides are TGCGCCAGCAGCCCGGACAGTGATCAGCCCCAGCATTTT. The variable domain in full, completed from reference TRBV5-1 and TRBJ1-5, reads KAGVTQTPRYLIKTRGQQVTLSCSPISGHRSVSWYQQTPGQGLQFLFEYFSETQRNKGNFPGRFSGRQFSNSRSEMNVSTLELGDSALYLCASSPDSDQPQHFGDGTRLSIL.

The chain links TRBV3-1 (or the pseudogene TRBV3-2) to TRBJ2-2, with TRBD2 matching over 8 bases. The ends lost 6 bases at V and 5 bases at J; junction bases unmatched: 5. This CDR3 contains 14 residues. Germline V lookup: CDR1 LGHDT, CDR2 YNNKEL (reference sequence). CDR3 residues: CASRAGGRTGELFF. The CDR3 DNA reads as TGTGCCAGCAGGGCGGGAGGACGGACCGGGGAGCTGTTTTTT.

The chain links TRBV19 to TRBJ2-1; possibly TRBD1 for D (5 bases). The CDR3 is 14 residues long. Germline CDR1 LNHDA, CDR2 SQIVND (reference sequence). The V gene lost 8 bases and the J gene lost 8 bases, with 19 bases spanning the gap. The DNA of the CDR3 is TGTGCCAGTCATAGGGGCGGACAATTGGATGAGCAGTTCTTC. Amino acids: CASHRGGQLDEQFF.

The chain links TRBV5-1 to TRBJ2-2; no reliable D call. V lost 4 bases and J lost 3, with 10 bases in between. The CDR3 covers 14 residues. Germline V gene sequence: CDR1 SGHRS, CDR2 YFSETQ. The CDR3 coding sequence is TGCGCCAGCAGCCCGGCCGAGGACACCGGGGAGCTGTTTTTT. Translating it yields CASSPAEDTGELFF.

The CDR3 DNA reads as TGTGCCAGCAAAAGACTAGCAGGAAACACCGGGGAGCTGTTTTTT. Amino acid sequence: CASKRLAGNTGELFF. V usage is TRBV6-5 and J usage is TRBJ2-2; 7 nucleotides agree with TRBD2. Germline CDR1 and CDR2: MNHEY and SVGAGI. The CDR3 extends over 15 amino acids. The V and J ends lost 7 bases and 2 bases, in that order; junction bases with no gene match: 7.

With respect to this clone: This same CDR3 is encoded by further DNA sequences in the sample. The J gene is TRBJ2-1, the V gene TRBV19; D ambiguous. This CDR3 has 13 amino acids. V lost 1 base and J lost 4, with 5 bases in between. Germline CDR1 and CDR2: LNHDA and SQIVND (reference sequence). CDR3 sequence: CASSIGSYNEQFF. The CDR3, as DNA: TGTGCCAGTAGTATAGGGAGTTACAATGAGCAGTTCTTC.

This clone was observed once. The rearrangement links TRBV15 to TRBJ1-1; possibly TRBD1 for D (5 bases). The CDR3 extends over 15 amino acids. Germline-derived CDR1 and CDR2 are LNHNV and YYDKDF (reference sequence). V lost 0 bases and J lost 4, with 12 bases in between. The CDR3 DNA follows: TGTGCCACCAGCAGAGATACGGGTGGGGCCACTGAAGCTTTCTTT. It encodes CATSRDTGGATEAFF.

The chain carries TRBV11-2 and TRBJ1-6; TRBD1 might be the D (6 bases). The V end lost 6 bases, the J end lost 10 bases, and 16 bases lay between the germline ends. The CDR3 sequence is 14 residues long. Germline loops: CDR1 SGHAT, CDR2 FQNNGV. The CDR3 DNA sequence: TGTGCCAGCAGTCTAGGGGGGGAAGGCTCACCCCTCCACTTT. The encoded protein is CASSLGGEGSPLHF.

The gene calls are TRBV7-3 and TRBJ1-6, with 9 bases identical to TRBD1. Germline CDR1 and CDR2: SGHTA and FQGTGA. Losses at the gene ends were 4 bases for V and 7 bases for J; bases not matched to a gene: 2. The length of the CDR3 is 14 residues. CDR3 sequence: CASSSGQGNSPLHF. The CDR3 DNA reads as TGTGCCAGCAGCTCCGGACAGGGGAATTCACCCCTCCACTTT.

The chain has TRBV14 and TRBJ2-3; a possible D gene is TRBD2 (6 bases). CDR3 length: 13 residues. V gave up 8 bases and J gave up 2 bases, with 11 bases separating them. Germline-derived CDR1 and CDR2 are SGHDN and FVKESK. The CDR3 DNA reads TGTGCCAGCGCGGGACCTCTCACAGATACGCAGTATTTT. This translates into CASAGPLTDTQYF. The whole variable domain, remainder taken from reference TRBV14 and TRBJ2-3, is EAGVTQFPSHSVIEKGQTVTLRCDPISGHDNLYWYRRVMGKEIKFLLHFVKESKQDESGMPNNRFLAERTGGTYSTLKVQPAELEDSGVYFCASAGPLTDTQYFGPGTRLTVL.

This clone was counted between two and nine times. J is TRBJ2-5 and V is TRBV9; 9 bases map to TRBD1. The CDR3 length is 13 residues. Germline V gene data show CDR1 as SGDLS and CDR2 as YYNGEE. J lost 5 bases, V lost 3 bases, and 2 bases had no gene match. The chain's CDR3 is CASSDRGLETQYF. CDR3 DNA sequence: TGTGCCAGCAGCGACAGGGGGCTGGAGACCCAGTACTTC.

The rearrangement uses TRBV11-3 and TRBJ2-7; 9 bases map to TRBD2. CDR1 is SGHNT and CDR2 is YENEEA in the germline V gene. V was clipped by 1 base and J by 5 bases; unmatched bases: 6. CDR3 size: 15 residues. This CDR3 reads CASSLGGAGGDEQYF. The CDR3 coding sequence is TGTGCCAGCAGCTTAGGGGGAGCGGGAGGCGACGAGCAGTACTTC. The full variable domain, with the rest looked up from reference TRBV11-3 and TRBJ2-7, is EAGVVQSPRYKIIEKKQPVAFWCNPISGHNTLYWYLQNLGQGPELLIRYENEEAVDDSQLPKDRFSAERLKGVDSTLKIQPAELGDSAVYLCASSLGGAGGDEQYFGPGTRLTVT.